This TCR beta chain stems from a study of blood T cell repertoires in COVID-19. Study context: Spain, Italy and the United States supplied samples that represented acute and convalescent COVID-19. From T cells, B-cell-depleted T cells, or PBMCs came the material, which was cDNA or gDNA.

The J segment lost 7 bases and the V segment lost 1 base, leaving 5 bases of the junction unmatched. This CDR3 region has 15 residues. The germline gives CDR1 MGHDK, CDR2 SYGVNS. In the study's own analysis: Amplifying reference gene primers gave estimates of nucleated cell counts. Sequencing was performed with immunoSEQ multiplex PCR; in TCRdb, only in-frame clones are kept and a portion is missing. That table supplies the V and J calls and clone size; D and trimming were determined from the DNA. In the table there are just over 650,000 clones, approximately 90% of which are singletons. Specimen: peripheral blood. The chain employs TRBV25-1 and TRBJ1-2; 11 bases align to TRBD1. The receptor was derived from a woman between 18 and 30 years old with acute or convalescent COVID-19. The DNA of the CDR3 is TGTGCCAGCAGTGAATCCCGGACAGGGGGCGTTGGCTACACCTTC. Protein product: CASSESRTGGVGYTF.